The 22 T cell receptor beta chains reported below all come from one sample, sequenced in a study of human T cells and chemical hapten exposure. TCRdb analysed the RACE reads with MiXCR anew, one entry per CDR3 protein. The top ten hold around 8.2% of the sample, which has about 340,000 distinct CDR3 sequences, roughly 6.9% seen once. The time point: patch test 1, 2 weeks after DPC sensitization. As to treatment: therapeutic diphenylcyclopropenone sensitization with weekly scalp DPC. Sequences were derived from whole blood, sampled in connection with sensitization to the hapten diphenylcyclopropenone (DPC). These receptors came from a woman aged 18 to 35 with alopecia areata. Some clones in this sample may be carry-over from other donors' samples.

V is TRBV6-6 and J is TRBJ2-3; tentatively, D is TRBD1 (6 bases). CDR1 and CDR2 from the germline V gene are MNHNY and SVGAGI (reference sequence). Deletions cut 0 bases from V and 6 bases from J, with 16 bases between. The CDR3 covers 16 residues. CDR3: CASSYSGGRNMDTQYF. As DNA, the CDR3 is TGTGCCAGCAGTTACTCAGGGGGTCGAAATATGGATACGCAGTATTTT.

The rearrangement links TRBV28 to TRBJ2-7; D may be TRBD2 (7 bases). The CDR3 consists of 15 residues. The V end was cut by 3 bases, the J end by 0 bases, with 12 bases between. Germline V lookup: CDR1 MDHEN, CDR2 SYDVKM. The CDR3 DNA reads as TGTGCCAGCAGTTTTTCCGGGGGGCGCTCCTACGAGCAGTACTTC. It codes for CASSFSGGRSYEQYF. The full variable domain, in which reference TRBV28 and TRBJ2-7 provide the parts outside the CDR3, is DVKVTQSSRYLVKRTGEKVFLECVQDMDHENMFWYRQDPGLGLRLIYFSYDVKMKEKGDIPEGYSVSREKKERFSLILESASTNQTSMYLCASSFSGGRSYEQYFGPGTRLTVT.

This clonotype was seen many times. The chain joins TRBV7-8 to TRBJ2-6; the D gene is possibly TRBD1 (6 bases). Germline V gene sequence: CDR1 SGHVS, CDR2 FQNEAQ. The CDR3 consists of 16 residues. Trimming took off 0 bases at V and 0 bases at J, with 6 bases between the two ends. In DNA form, the CDR3 reads TGTGCCAGCAGCTTAGCGGACAGCTCTGGGGCCAACGTCCTGACTTTC. It is translated as CASSLADSSGANVLTF.

This clonotype has ten or more counts. This chain uses TRBV12-3 or TRBV12-4 with TRBJ2-1; weak D call: TRBD2 (6 bases). The CDR3 is 16 residues long. V was pared by 6 bases and J by 0 bases, with 15 bases between. The chain's CDR3 is CASSPSAGNSYNEQFF. The CDR3 region has the DNA TGTGCCAGCAGCCCATCGGCGGGGAACTCCTACAATGAGCAGTTCTTC.

This clonotype has ten or more counts. The gene calls are TRBV20-1 and TRBJ1-1; unclear D gene. Germline-derived CDR1 and CDR2 are DFQATT and SNEGSKA (reference sequence). V dropped 3 bases and J dropped 0 bases, with 8 bases sitting between them. CDR3 length: 13 residues. Written as DNA, the CDR3 is TGCAGTGCTAGCGGGCGGATGAACACTGAAGCTTTCTTT. Amino acid sequence: CSASGRMNTEAFF.

This clonotype was detected only a few times. The chain employs TRBV12-3 or TRBV12-4 and TRBJ2-7; TRBD2 agrees at 7 bases. Unmatched junction bases numbered 12, after V lost 3 bases and J lost 7 bases. This CDR3 has 15 residues. The CDR3 sequence is CASSFTGTGGDEQYF. For the CDR3, the DNA is TGTGCCAGCAGTTTCACCGGGACGGGGGGAGATGAGCAGTACTTC.

This clonotype came up many times. This sequence joins TRBV5-1 and TRBJ2-7; 10 nucleotides line up with TRBD1. Germline trimming cut 0 bases from V and 11 bases from J; bases unmatched to any gene: 5. Germline V gene lookup returns CDR1 SGHRS and CDR2 YFSETQ. The CDR3 consists of 13 residues. The CDR3: CASSLEGQGTEYF. The CDR3 DNA is TGCGCCAGCAGCTTGGAGGGACAGGGGACGGAGTACTTC.

A few counts support this clonotype. The rearrangement joins TRBV12-3 or TRBV12-4 to TRBJ2-7, with TRBD1 matching 8 bases. The length of the CDR3 is 17 residues. After removal of 5 bases from V and 1 base from J, the junction contained 13 bases not matched to a gene. CDR3 sequence: CASSVQLPGQASYEQYF. CDR3 DNA: TGTGCCAGCAGTGTACAACTGCCGGGACAGGCGTCCTACGAGCAGTACTTC.

This clonotype came up a few times. The junction departs from germline at one end; a sequencing error may be responsible. The chain combines TRBV2 with TRBJ2-7; D unclear. The CDR3 loop spans 12 amino acids. The V gene's germline CDR1 is SNHLY and CDR2 FYNNEI. The CDR3 nucleotides are TGTGCCAGCCGTGAGGCGACCTACGAGCAGTACTTC. It specifies CASREATYEQYF.

In this sample, this clonotype turned up many times. V and J are TRBV20-1 and TRBJ2-4; 7 nucleotides line up with TRBD1. The germline gives CDR1 DFQATT, CDR2 SNEGSKA (reference sequence). The CDR3 has 13 residues. The ends lost 7 bases at V and 8 bases at J; junction bases unmatched: 11. In nucleotides, the CDR3 is TGCAGTGTCCTTGACAGGGACGGTGACATTCAGTACTTC. It encodes CSVLDRDGDIQYF.

This clonotype has only a few counts. This chain joins TRBV9 and TRBJ2-5, with D unresolved. Trimming stripped 3 bases from V and 2 bases from J, with 8 bases between. Germline lookup yields CDR1 SGDLS and CDR2 YYNGEE. The CDR3 consists of 13 residues. CDR3 sequence (DNA): TGTGCCAGCAGCGAGGAAGAGCAAGAGACCCAGTACTTC. It codes for CASSEEEQETQYF.

This clonotype was counted between two and nine times. The chain combines TRBV20-1 with TRBJ2-7; 11 positions agree with TRBD2. V shed 5 bases and J 2 bases; nucleotides not matched to a gene: 5. The CDR3 totals 14 residues. The germline V gene encodes CDR1 DFQATT and CDR2 SNEGSKA (reference sequence). CDR3 DNA: TGCAGTGCTCCCGTAGCGGGGGGGACCTACGAGCAGTACTTC. Translated: CSAPVAGGTYEQYF.

This clonotype showed up many times. V gene TRBV7-2 combines with J gene TRBJ2-7; 7 bases match TRBD1. Unmatched junction bases numbered 3, after V lost 3 bases and J lost 1 base. The CDR3 runs 14 residues. Germline V lookup: CDR1 SGHTA, CDR2 FQGNSA. This CDR3 reads CASSLGQRSYEQYF. The CDR3, as DNA: TGTGCCAGCAGCTTGGGACAGAGATCCTACGAGCAGTACTTC.

This clonotype was recorded many times. The chain joins TRBV20-1 to TRBJ2-7; the D gene is possibly TRBD1 (6 bases). This CDR3 has 14 residues. Trimming pared 2 bases from V and 5 bases from J, leaving 16 bases between. Germline lookup yields CDR1 DFQATT and CDR2 SNEGSKA (reference sequence). The CDR3 here is CSARFSQGSHEQYF. CDR3 DNA: TGCAGTGCTAGATTTAGCCAGGGGTCACACGAGCAGTACTTC.

This clonotype was seen repeatedly, ten times or more. This rearrangement joins TRBV5-1 to TRBJ2-3, with D possibly matching TRBD2 (5 bases). Trimming took 4 bases from V and 4 from J, leaving 16 bases between them. The length of the CDR3 is 15 residues. Germline CDR1 and CDR2: SGHRS and YFSETQ. As DNA, the CDR3 is TGCGCCAGCAGCCAGTCTACTAGTGTCGCAGATACGCAGTATTTT. Its protein product is CASSQSTSVADTQYF.

The table lists this clonotype with a few counts. The chain has TRBV10-3 and TRBJ1-5; D possibly corresponds to TRBD1 (5 bases). The CDR3 length is 14 residues. The V end lost 6 bases, the J end lost 4 bases, and 13 bases lay between the germline ends. Germline V CDR1 and CDR2: ENHRY, SYGVKD. In DNA, the CDR3 is TGTGCCATCAGCGGGGGGGAACAGAATCAGCCCCAGCATTTT. Its protein is CAISGGEQNQPQHF.

This clonotype was seen a handful of times. The chain carries TRBV28 and TRBJ2-5; possible D gene TRBD1, 5 bases. The CDR3 has 16 amino acids. Germline assignment: CDR1 MDHEN and CDR2 SYDVKM. V dropped 5 bases and J dropped 2 bases, with 18 bases sitting between them. CDR3 loop: CASSQTGPTAQETQYF. CDR3 nucleotide sequence: TGTGCCAGCAGTCAAACCGGACCGACAGCACAAGAGACCCAGTACTTC.

This clonotype was seen at least ten times. The chain has TRBV7-6 and TRBJ2-3; tentatively, D is TRBD1 (6 bases). CDR1 SGHVS and CDR2 FNYEAQ come from the germline V gene. V lost 1 base, J lost 2 bases, and 16 bases lay in between. There are 17 residues in the CDR3. The CDR3 coding sequence is TGTGCCAGCAGCTTAGGGCCAAGGGGGAAATTCACAGATACGCAGTATTTT. Translated: CASSLGPRGKFTDTQYF.

The chain combines TRBV7-3 with TRBJ1-2; unclear D gene. CDR3 length equals 16 residues. CDR1 and CDR2 from the germline V gene are SGHTA and FQGTGA. The ends were cut back, 4 bases at V and 8 bases at J, with 23 bases in the middle. The CDR3 loop reads CASSSTPDGLLEGYTF. The CDR3 DNA sequence: TGTGCCAGCAGCTCAACCCCGGACGGCCTGTTGGAAGGCTACACCTTC.

This clonotype was counted at least ten times. V gene TRBV20-1 combines with J gene TRBJ2-7; the D gene is possibly TRBD1 (6 bases). V gave up 3 bases and J gave up 4 bases, with 16 bases separating them. CDR3 length equals 14 residues. The V gene's germline CDR1 is DFQATT and CDR2 SNEGSKA (reference sequence). The CDR3 here is CSASDRLSQYEQYF. CDR3 nucleotides: TGCAGTGCTAGTGACAGGTTGAGTCAATACGAGCAGTACTTC.

Many counts were recorded for this clonotype. The J gene is TRBJ2-3, the V gene TRBV7-2, with no clear D. From germline, CDR1 is SGHTA and CDR2 FQGNSA. Trimming cost V 1 base and J 6 bases, with 5 bases left between them. The CDR3 has 12 residues. CDR3 DNA: TGTGCCAGCAGCTTAGATGGTGATACGCAGTATTTT. Its translation is CASSLDGDTQYF.

This clonotype was observed at least ten times. The chain employs TRBV4-1 and TRBJ2-5, with D maybe TRBD2 (7 bases). Per the germline V gene, CDR1 is MGHRA and CDR2 is YSYEKL. This CDR3 region has 14 residues. Between the trimmed V and J ends, which lost 5 bases and 5 bases, there was a span of 15 bases. CDR3 nucleotide sequence: TGCGCCAGCAGCTTGGCCGGGGGGCAGGAGACCCAGTACTTC. Protein: CASSLAGGQETQYF.